One sample yielded the 10 T cell receptor beta chains listed below, sequenced in a study of cytomegalovirus exposure and HLA in healthy donors. PCR employed 60 Vbeta and 13 Jbeta primers. The table came from immunoSEQ multiplex PCR; TCRdb's copy has only in-frame clones and leaves some out. The repertoire holds more than 140,000 clones, approximately 80% seen once, with approximately 6% in the top ten. Material: PBMCs. The receptors stem from a man between 25 and 39 years old in good health and CMV-seropositive.

The rearrangement links TRBV12-5 to TRBJ2-1, with 12 bases lining up with TRBD1. The J segment lost 7 bases and the V segment lost 5 bases, leaving 18 bases of the junction unmatched. CDR3 length: 19 residues. CDR1 and CDR2 from the germline V gene are LGHNT and FRNRAP. The CDR3 nucleotides are TGTGCTAGTGGTAATTATTGGGCCCTGGGACAGGGGGCTTTGAATGAGCAGTTCTTC. Translating it yields CASGNYWALGQGALNEQFF.

J is TRBJ1-4 and V is TRBV5-1, with 8 nucleotides matching TRBD1. The germline CDR1 and CDR2 sequences are SGHRS and YFSETQ. The ends lost 4 bases at V and 0 bases at J; junction bases unmatched: 14. The CDR3 runs to 19 residues. The chain's CDR3 is CASSLDGTGYPATNEKLFF. DNA of the CDR3: TGCGCCAGCAGCCTGGATGGGACAGGTTACCCAGCAACTAATGAAAAACTGTTTTTT.

V usage is TRBV5-6 and J usage is TRBJ1-2, with D tentatively TRBD1 (6 bases). V was shortened by 4 bases and J by 5 bases, with 27 bases between the two germline ends. The CDR3 length is 18 residues. Germline-derived CDR1 and CDR2 are SGHDT and YYEEEE. Written as DNA, the CDR3 is TGTGCCAGCAGCCCCCCCCCGCCGCCCCGGGACATACTTTATGGCTACACCTTC. This codes for CASSPPPPPRDILYGYTF.

The J gene is TRBJ1-6, the V gene TRBV6-6; no reliable D call. The CDR3 runs 15 residues. V dropped 7 bases and J dropped 10 bases, with 20 bases sitting between them. Germline V gives CDR1 MNHNY, CDR2 SVGAGI (reference sequence). This CDR3 reads CASTPEGVATSPLHF. The CDR3 nucleotides are TGTGCCAGCACCCCGGAGGGAGTAGCAACCTCACCCCTCCACTTT.

J is TRBJ2-2 and V is TRBV5-1; D gene unclear. Trimming shortened V by 4 bases and J by 7 bases, and 8 bases separated the two germline ends. Germline-derived CDR1 and CDR2 are SGHRS and YFSETQ. The CDR3 is 12 residues long. Written as DNA, the CDR3 is TGCGCCAGCAGCGAGCGTTTCGGGGAGCTGTTTTTT. It specifies CASSERFGELFF.

The V call is TRBV4-1, the J call TRBJ2-2; 8 bases match TRBD1. The CDR3 length is 15 residues. After removal of 4 bases from V and 1 base from J, the junction contained 2 bases not matched to a gene. Germline CDR1 and CDR2: MGHRA and YSYEKL. DNA for the CDR3: TGCGCCAGCAGCCTAGGACAGGGGAACACCGGGGAGCTGTTTTTT. Its protein product is CASSLGQGNTGELFF.

The chain has TRBV6-5 and TRBJ2-2; unclear D gene. Trimming stripped 3 bases from V and 0 bases from J, with 8 bases between. The CDR3 is 15 amino acids. Germline V gives CDR1 MNHEY, CDR2 SVGAGI. The CDR3 coding sequence is TGTGCCAGCAGTTATTTGCAGGCGAACACCGGGGAGCTGTTTTTT. This encodes CASSYLQANTGELFF.

J is TRBJ2-7 and V is TRBV2; a possible D gene is TRBD2 (5 bases). The CDR3 totals 13 residues. V lost 8 bases and J 3 bases, leaving 14 bases between the germline ends. Looked up from germline, CDR1 is SNHLY and CDR2 is FYNNEI. Here the CDR3 DNA reads TGTGCCAGCCAGAACCCGGGGAGCTACGAGCAGTACTTC. This sequence encodes CASQNPGSYEQYF.

The chain's CDR3 is CASSQGVTIYNEQFF. The CDR3 DNA sequence: TGTGCCAGCAGCCAAGGTGTGACTATCTACAATGAGCAGTTCTTC. The chain joins TRBV14 to TRBJ2-1; the D gene is possibly TRBD2 (5 bases). Germline CDR1 and CDR2: SGHDN and FVKESK. The CDR3 is 15 amino acids. V dropped 1 base and J dropped 3 bases, with 10 bases sitting between them.

The chain has TRBV18 and TRBJ2-1; D is unclear. V lost 4 bases and J 8 bases, leaving 12 bases between the germline ends. CDR1 and CDR2 (germline): KGHSH, LQKENI. This CDR3 region has 13 residues. The CDR3 sequence is CASSLYLEDEQFF. The CDR3, as DNA: TGTGCCAGCTCACTCTATCTAGAGGATGAGCAGTTCTTC.